This is a list of T cell receptor beta chains from one sample in a study of technical replicates of blood from a few donors. Sequenced by immunoSEQ multiplex PCR; TCRdb stores in-frame clones only, minus some. The sample records 45,000 to 65,000 clones, around 96% being singletons. Sequences were obtained from PBMCs. Source of these receptors: a human donor in good health. Some clones in this sample may be carry-over from other donors' samples. Each CDR3 is given with its conserved first and last residue. Each record gives: J gene, V gene, CDR3 protein.

TRBJ2-7,TRBV7-2,CASSLGTKGGEQYF
TRBJ2-1,TRBV7-2,CASSPRGGLGSEQFF
TRBJ1-4,TRBV7-9,CASSSRAANEKLFF
TRBJ1-5,TRBV30,CAWRGRGGSNQPQHF
TRBJ2-1,TRBV11-2,CASSLGTSGQFF
TRBJ2-5,TRBV9,CASSVEGLAGQETQYF
TRBJ2-5,TRBV7-2,CASSPPGQGPAETQYF
TRBJ2-2,TRBV7-9,CASSSRGTSPNTGELFF
TRBJ2-1,TRBV6-5,CASSVTSGTDSEQFF
TRBJ2-3,TRBV6-5,CASRTGRSDTQYF
TRBJ1-5,TRBV6-1,CASRTGAAQPQHF
TRBJ2-5,TRBV6-5,CASSYSGLGQETQYF
TRBJ2-7,TRBV28,CASSSGTAEYF
TRBJ2-2,TRBV6-6,CASSARLWGGVGELFF
TRBJ2-7,TRBV7-9,CASSSRDRGITYEQYF
TRBJ2-1,TRBV7-9,CASSLAGTTVNEQFF
TRBJ2-1,TRBV7-2,CASSQPGTSNNEQFF
TRBJ2-7,TRBV29-1,CSGGTGGYEQYF
TRBJ2-3,TRBV30,CAWSVLTGGPDTQYF
TRBJ2-2,TRBV9,CASSESRVTSGSRELFF
TRBJ1-2,TRBV2,CASMALFNYGYTF
TRBJ1-2,TRBV6-5,CASSYRQNYGYTF
TRBJ2-1,TRBV13,CASSLVIGGPTVNEQFF
TRBJ2-3,TRBV10-3,CAISDGGGSEDTQYF
TRBJ1-2,TRBV29-1,CSVSQGSYGYTF
TRBJ1-1,TRBV19,CASRLQGGVMNTEAFF
TRBJ1-5,TRBV7-6,CASSLGHNQPQHF
TRBJ1-5,TRBV15,CATSRGAQSNQPQHF
TRBJ2-5,TRBV6-5,CASSYSGRTQETQYF
TRBJ2-1,TRBV2,CASGTGVNEQFF
TRBJ2-2,TRBV30,CAWITGTGGTGELFF
TRBJ1-6,TRBV25-1,CASSPTGVNSPLHF
TRBJ2-1,TRBV7-9,CASSSQGSNEQFF
TRBJ1-3,TRBV5-6,CASSLDTGRTRAGVLF
TRBJ2-1,TRBV9,CASSWGGRSSYNEQFF
TRBJ1-1,TRBV2,CASSTGRDTEAFF
TRBJ1-5,TRBV15,CATSRDQGNNQPQHF
TRBJ2-5,TRBV19,CASSWTSGGMGETQYF
TRBJ1-1,TRBV7-2,CASSLEGTGAFF
TRBJ2-7,TRBV7-9,CASSAWEGGTYEQYF
TRBJ2-5,TRBV4-2,CASSQYSGVQETQYF
TRBJ2-6,TRBV11-2,CASRGGGASSGANVLTF